This TCR beta chain was sequenced for a study of human T cells and chemical hapten exposure. V gave up 0 bases and J gave up 8 bases, with 13 bases separating them. CDR1 is MNHEY, CDR2 SMNVEV, per germline (reference sequence). The CDR3 consists of 15 residues. TCRdb called the RACE reads again in MiXCR, with one record for every CDR3 protein. The sample lists nearly 350,000 distinct CDR3 sequences, 5.5% to 8% occurring once. Sample time point: patch test 1, 2 weeks after DPC sensitization. This sample's treatment: therapeutic diphenylcyclopropenone sensitization with weekly scalp DPC. The chain employs TRBV27 and TRBJ1-4; D is unclear. The input for sequencing was whole blood, taken in connection with sensitization to the hapten diphenylcyclopropenone (DPC). The receptor was derived from a woman between 18 and 29 years old with alopecia areata. Some clones in this sample may be carry-over from other donors' samples. Here the CDR3 reads CASSLSWEDGEKLFF. In nucleotides, the CDR3 is TGTGCCAGCAGTTTATCATGGGAGGACGGGGAAAAACTGTTTTTT.